Presented here are 3 T cell receptor beta chains from one specimen sequenced in a study of T cell clonality in common variable immunodeficiency. Study-wide results and limits: Fewer deletions and N-nucleotide insertions were reportedly seen in common variable immunodeficiency TCR beta sequences.

The data were produced by immunoSEQ multiplex PCR, yet TCRdb's version contains in-frame clones alone and is incomplete. The sample contains about 23,000 clones, none of them singletons. These receptors have no identified antigens. Sequenced sample: peripheral blood mononuclear cells. These receptors were taken from a human donor with common variable immunodeficiency.

Many counts were recorded for this clone. The sequenced fragment ends 3 residues before the CDR3 boundary, so the rest is inferred from the germline J gene. The rearrangement links TRBV5-1 to TRBJ2-2; D is perhaps TRBD2 (6 bases). V lost 5 bases and J lost 3, with 14 bases in between. This CDR3 region has 15 residues. Germline lookup yields CDR1 SGHRS and CDR2 YFSETQ. The covered CDR3 bases are TGCGCCAGCAGTAGCGGAGGGGTTGACACCGGGGAG. It translates to CASSSGGVDTGE. The full CDR3 sequence reads CASSSGGVDTGELFF.

This clone has just a few counts. The read ends 3 residues early relative to the CDR3; the germline J gene fills the gap. The rearrangement joins TRBV19 to TRBJ2-1; TRBD2 matches at 10 bases. Germline loops: CDR1 LNHDA, CDR2 SQIVND (reference sequence). The CDR3 runs 15 residues. V trimming: 4 bases; J trimming: 9 bases; junction bases outside the gene matches: 9. The covered CDR3 bases are TGTGCCAGTAGTACTGCTAGCGGGAGTAAGGTTGAG. Protein product: CASSTASGSKVE. The whole CDR3 sequence reads CASSTASGSKVEQFF.

This clone was counted at least ten times. Coverage ceases 3 residues before the CDR3 finishes, and the germline J gene fills in the end. V usage is TRBV10-1 and J usage is TRBJ2-3, with 7 positions matching TRBD1. The V segment lost 3 bases and the J segment 1 base; nucleotides outside the gene matches: 7. The CDR3 has 16 amino acids. CDR1 and CDR2 from the germline V gene are WNHNN and SYGVQD (reference sequence). The sequenced part of the CDR3 DNA is TGCGCCAGCAGTGATAGAACAGGGGCCCGCACAGATACG. Encoded protein: CASSDRTGARTDT. The full-length CDR3 reads as CASSDRTGARTDTQYF.